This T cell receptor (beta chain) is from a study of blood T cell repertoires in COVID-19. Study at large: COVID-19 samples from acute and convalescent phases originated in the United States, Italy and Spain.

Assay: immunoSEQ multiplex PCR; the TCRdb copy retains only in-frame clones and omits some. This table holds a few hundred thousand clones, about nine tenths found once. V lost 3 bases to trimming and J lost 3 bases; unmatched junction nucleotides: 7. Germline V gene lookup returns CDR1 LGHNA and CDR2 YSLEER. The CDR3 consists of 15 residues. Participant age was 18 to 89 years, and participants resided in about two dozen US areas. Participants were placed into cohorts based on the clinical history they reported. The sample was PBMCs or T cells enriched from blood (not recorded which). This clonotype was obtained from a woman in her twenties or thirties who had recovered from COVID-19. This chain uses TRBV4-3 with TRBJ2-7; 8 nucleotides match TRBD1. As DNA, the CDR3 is TGCGCCAGCAGCCAGGTCCGGGACAGGCTCTACGAGCAGTACTTC. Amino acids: CASSQVRDRLYEQYF.